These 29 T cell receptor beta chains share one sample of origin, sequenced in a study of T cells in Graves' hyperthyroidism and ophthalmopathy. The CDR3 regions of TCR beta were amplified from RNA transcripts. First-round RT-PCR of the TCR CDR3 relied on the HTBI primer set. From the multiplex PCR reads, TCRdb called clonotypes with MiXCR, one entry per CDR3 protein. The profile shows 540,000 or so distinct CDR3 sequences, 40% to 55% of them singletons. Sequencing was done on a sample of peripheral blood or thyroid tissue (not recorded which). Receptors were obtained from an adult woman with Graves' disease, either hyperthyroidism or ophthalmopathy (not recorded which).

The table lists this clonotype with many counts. CDR3 DNA: TGTGCCAGCAGCTTAGACTGGGACACTGAAGCTTTCTTT. This sequence encodes CASSLDWDTEAFF. The V gene is TRBV11-2, the J gene TRBJ1-1, with D hard to call. The CDR3 covers 13 residues. Germline CDR1 and CDR2: SGHAT and FQNNGV. Trimming pared 0 bases from V and 3 bases from J, leaving 5 bases between. The full variable domain, in which reference TRBV11-2 and TRBJ1-1 provide the parts outside the CDR3, is EAGVAQSPRYKIIEKRQSVAFWCNPISGHATLYWYQQILGQGPKLLIQFQNNGVVDDSQLPKDRFSAERLKGVDSTLKIQPAKLEDSAVYLCASSLDWDTEAFFGQGTRLTVV.

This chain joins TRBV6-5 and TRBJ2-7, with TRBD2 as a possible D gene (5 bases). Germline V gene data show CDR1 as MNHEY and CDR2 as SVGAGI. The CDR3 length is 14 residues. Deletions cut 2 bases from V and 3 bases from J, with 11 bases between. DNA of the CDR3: TGTGCCAGCAGTTACACGGAAAGCGGCTACGAGCAGTACTTC. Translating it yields CASSYTESGYEQYF.

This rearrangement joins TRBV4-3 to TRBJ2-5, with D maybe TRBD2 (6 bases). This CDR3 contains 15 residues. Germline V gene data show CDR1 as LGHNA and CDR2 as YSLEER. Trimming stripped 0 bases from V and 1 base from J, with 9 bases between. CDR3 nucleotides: TGCGCCAGCAGCCAAGATAGGAGGGGCCAAGAGACCCAGTACTTC. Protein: CASSQDRRGQETQYF.

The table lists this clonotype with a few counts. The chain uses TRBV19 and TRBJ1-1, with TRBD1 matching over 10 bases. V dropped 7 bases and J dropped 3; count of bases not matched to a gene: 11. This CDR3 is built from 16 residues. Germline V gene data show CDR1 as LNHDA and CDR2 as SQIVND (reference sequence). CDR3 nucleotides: TGTGCCAGTACTTCAAGGGACAGGGGATGGGACACTGAAGCTTTCTTT. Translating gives CASTSRDRGWDTEAFF.

The DNA for the CDR3 is TGCAGCGTCGCGGACAGGGGCCCTCTCAAGACTTTC. Its protein is CSVADRGPLKTF. V is TRBV29-1 and J is TRBJ2-6; 9 positions agree with TRBD1. This CDR3 is built from 12 residues. CDR1 and CDR2 (germline): SQVTM, ANQGSEA. The V and J ends lost 6 bases and 18 bases, in that order; junction bases with no gene match: 12.

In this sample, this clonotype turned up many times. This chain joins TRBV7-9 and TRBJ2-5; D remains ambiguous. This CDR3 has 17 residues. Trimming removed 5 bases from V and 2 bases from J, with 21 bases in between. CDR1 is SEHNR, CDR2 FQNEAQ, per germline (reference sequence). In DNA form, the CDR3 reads TGTGCCAGCAGCCCGGTCTGGGCAGTGGCACAGCAAGAGACCCAGTACTTC. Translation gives CASSPVWAVAQQETQYF.

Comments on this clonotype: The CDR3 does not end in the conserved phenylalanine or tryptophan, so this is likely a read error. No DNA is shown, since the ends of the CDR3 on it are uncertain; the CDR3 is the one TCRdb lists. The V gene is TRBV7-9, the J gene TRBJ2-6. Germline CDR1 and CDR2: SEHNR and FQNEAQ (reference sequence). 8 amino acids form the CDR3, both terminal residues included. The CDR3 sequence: CASSLAST.

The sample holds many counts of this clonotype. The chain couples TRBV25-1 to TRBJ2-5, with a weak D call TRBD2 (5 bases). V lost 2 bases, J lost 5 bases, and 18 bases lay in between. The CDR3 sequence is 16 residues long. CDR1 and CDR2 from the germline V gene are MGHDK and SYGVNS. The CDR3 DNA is TGTGCCAGCAGTGAAAGGAGGACTCTGGCGGGTGAGACCCAGTACTTC. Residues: CASSERRTLAGETQYF.

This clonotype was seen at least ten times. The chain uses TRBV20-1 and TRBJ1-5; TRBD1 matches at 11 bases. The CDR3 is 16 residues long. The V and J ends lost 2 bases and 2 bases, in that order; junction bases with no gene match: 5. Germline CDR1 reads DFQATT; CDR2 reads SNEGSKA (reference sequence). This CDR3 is CSARFGQGAGNQPQHF. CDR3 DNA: TGCAGTGCTAGATTCGGACAGGGGGCTGGCAATCAGCCCCAGCATTTT.

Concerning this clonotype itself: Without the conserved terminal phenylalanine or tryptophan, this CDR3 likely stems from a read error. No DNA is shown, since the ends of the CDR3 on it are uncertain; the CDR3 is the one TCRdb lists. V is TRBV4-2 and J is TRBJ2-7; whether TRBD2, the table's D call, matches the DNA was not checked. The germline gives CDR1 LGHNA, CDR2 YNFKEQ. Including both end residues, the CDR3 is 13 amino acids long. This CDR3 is CASSQGTSGRLYL.

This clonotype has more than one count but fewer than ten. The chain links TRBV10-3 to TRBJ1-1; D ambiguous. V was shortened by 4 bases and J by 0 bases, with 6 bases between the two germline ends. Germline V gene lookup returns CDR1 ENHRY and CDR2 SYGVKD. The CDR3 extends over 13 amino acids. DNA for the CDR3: TGTGCCATCAGTGGTCAGCTGAACACTGAAGCTTTCTTT. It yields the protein CAISGQLNTEAFF.

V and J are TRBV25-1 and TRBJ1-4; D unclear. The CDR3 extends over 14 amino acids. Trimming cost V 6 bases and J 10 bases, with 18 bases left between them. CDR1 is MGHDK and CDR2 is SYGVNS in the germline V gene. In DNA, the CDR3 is TGTGCCAGCAGCCCGGGAAGTATCCTGGGAAAACTGTTTTTT. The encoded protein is CASSPGSILGKLFF. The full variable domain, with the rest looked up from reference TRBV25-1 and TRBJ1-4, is EADIYQTPRYLVIGTGKKITLECSQTMGHDKMYWYQQDPGMELHLIHYSYGVNSTEKGDLSSESTVSRIRTEHFPLTLESARPSHTSQYLCASSPGSILGKLFFGSGTQLSVL.

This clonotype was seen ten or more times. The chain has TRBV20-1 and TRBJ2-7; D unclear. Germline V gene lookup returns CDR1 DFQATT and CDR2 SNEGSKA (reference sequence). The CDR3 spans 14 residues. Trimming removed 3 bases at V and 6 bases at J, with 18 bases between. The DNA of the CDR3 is TGCAGTGCTAGTCCGAGTCGCGGCTCACGCGAGCAGTACTTC. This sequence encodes CSASPSRGSREQYF.

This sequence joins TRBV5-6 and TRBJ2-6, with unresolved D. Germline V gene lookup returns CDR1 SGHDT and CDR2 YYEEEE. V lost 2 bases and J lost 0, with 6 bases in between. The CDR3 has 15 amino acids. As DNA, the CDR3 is TGTGCCAGCAGCTTCGTCAGCTCTGGGGCCAACGTCCTGACTTTC. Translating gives CASSFVSSGANVLTF.

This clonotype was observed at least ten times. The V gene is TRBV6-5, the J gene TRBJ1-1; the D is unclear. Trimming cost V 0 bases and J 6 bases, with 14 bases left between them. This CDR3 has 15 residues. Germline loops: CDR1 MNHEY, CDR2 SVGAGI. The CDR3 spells CASSYSKAWVPEAFF. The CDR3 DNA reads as TGTGCCAGCAGTTACTCGAAGGCTTGGGTGCCTGAAGCTTTCTTT.

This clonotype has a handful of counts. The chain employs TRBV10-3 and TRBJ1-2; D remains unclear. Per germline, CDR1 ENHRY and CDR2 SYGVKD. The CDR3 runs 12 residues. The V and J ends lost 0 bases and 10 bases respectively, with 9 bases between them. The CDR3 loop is CAISESILFYTF. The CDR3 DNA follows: TGTGCCATCAGTGAGTCGATTCTTTTCTACACCTTC.

The CDR3 DNA sequence: TGCAGTGCTAGACAGCACAGGGGCGAGCAGTACTTC. Translation: CSARQHRGEQYF. The chain couples TRBV20-1 to TRBJ2-7; 7 bases agree with TRBD1. The CDR3 runs 12 residues. Germline values: CDR1 DFQATT, CDR2 SNEGSKA (reference sequence). Trimming cost V 2 bases and J 6 bases; bases outside gene matches: 4.

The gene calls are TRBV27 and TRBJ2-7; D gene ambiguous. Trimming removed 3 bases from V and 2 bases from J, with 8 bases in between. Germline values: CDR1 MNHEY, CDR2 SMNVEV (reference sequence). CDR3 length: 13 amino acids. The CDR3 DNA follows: TGTGCCAGCAGTTTCCGAAGCCCCTACGAGCAGTACTTC. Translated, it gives CASSFRSPYEQYF.

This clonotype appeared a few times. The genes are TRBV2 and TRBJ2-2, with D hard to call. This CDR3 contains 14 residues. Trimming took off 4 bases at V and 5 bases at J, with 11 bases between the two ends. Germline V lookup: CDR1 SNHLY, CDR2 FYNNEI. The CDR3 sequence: CASSAYWLTGELFF. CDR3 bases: TGTGCCAGCAGTGCCTATTGGTTGACCGGGGAGCTGTTTTTT.

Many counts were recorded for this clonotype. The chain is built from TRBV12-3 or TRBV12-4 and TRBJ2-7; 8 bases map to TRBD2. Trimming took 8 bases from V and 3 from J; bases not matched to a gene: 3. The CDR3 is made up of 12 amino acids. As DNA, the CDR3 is TGTGCCAGCGGAGCGGGAGTCTACGAGCAGTACTTC. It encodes CASGAGVYEQYF.

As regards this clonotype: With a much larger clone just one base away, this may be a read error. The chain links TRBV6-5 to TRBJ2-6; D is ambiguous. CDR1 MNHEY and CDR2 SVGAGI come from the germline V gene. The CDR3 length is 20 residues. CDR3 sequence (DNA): TGTACCAGCAGTTACCGTACAGTCGCAGGTCGCTATTCTGGGGCCAACGTCCTGACTTTC. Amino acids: CTSSYRTVAGRYSGANVLTF.

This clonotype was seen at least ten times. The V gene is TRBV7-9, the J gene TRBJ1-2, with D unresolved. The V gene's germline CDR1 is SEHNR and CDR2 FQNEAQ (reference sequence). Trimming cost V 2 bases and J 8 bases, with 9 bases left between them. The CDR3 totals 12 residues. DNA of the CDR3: TGTGCCAGCAGCTTAAGGCGTGACGGCTACACCTTC. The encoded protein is CASSLRRDGYTF.

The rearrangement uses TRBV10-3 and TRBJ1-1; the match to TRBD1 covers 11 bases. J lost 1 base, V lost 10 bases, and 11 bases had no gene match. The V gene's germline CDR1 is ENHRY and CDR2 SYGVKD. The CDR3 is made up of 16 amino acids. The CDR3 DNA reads TGTGCCACTACCCAAGGCGGGACAGGGGGGAACACTGAAGCTTTCTTT. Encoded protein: CATTQGGTGGNTEAFF.

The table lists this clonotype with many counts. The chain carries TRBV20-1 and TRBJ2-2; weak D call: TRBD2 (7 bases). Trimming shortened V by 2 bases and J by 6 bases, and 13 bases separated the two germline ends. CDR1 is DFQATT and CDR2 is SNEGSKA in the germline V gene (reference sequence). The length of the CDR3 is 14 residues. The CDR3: CSARTGRESGELFF. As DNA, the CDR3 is TGCAGTGCTAGAACAGGGCGGGAGTCCGGGGAGCTGTTTTTT.

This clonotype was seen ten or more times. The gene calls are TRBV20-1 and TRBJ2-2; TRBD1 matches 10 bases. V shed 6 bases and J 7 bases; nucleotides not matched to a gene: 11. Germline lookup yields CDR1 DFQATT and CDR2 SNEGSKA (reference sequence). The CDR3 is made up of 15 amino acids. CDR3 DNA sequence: TGCAGTGCCGCTTGGACAGGGGGATTCCGCGGGGAGCTGTTTTTT. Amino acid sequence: CSAAWTGGFRGELFF.

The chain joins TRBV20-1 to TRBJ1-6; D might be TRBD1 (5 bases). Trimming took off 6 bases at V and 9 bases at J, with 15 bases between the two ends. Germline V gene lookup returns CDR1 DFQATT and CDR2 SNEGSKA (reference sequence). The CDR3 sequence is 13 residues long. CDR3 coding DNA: TGCAGTGCCAAAGACAGTCTGCCTTCACCCCTCCACTTT. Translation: CSAKDSLPSPLHF.

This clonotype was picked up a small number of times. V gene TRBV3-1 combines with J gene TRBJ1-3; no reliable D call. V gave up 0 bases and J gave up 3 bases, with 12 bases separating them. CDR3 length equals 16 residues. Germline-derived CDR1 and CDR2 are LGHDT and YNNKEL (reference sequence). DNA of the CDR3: TGTGCCAGCAGCCAAGAATCCTGGGTATTTGGAAACACCATATATTTT. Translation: CASSQESWVFGNTIYF.

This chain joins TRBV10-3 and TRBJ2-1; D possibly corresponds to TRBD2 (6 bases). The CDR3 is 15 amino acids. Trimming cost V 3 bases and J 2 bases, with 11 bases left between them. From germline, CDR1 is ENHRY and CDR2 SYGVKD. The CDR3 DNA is TGTGCCATCAGTGACCAGCGGGTAACCTACAATGAGCAGTTCTTC. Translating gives CAISDQRVTYNEQFF.

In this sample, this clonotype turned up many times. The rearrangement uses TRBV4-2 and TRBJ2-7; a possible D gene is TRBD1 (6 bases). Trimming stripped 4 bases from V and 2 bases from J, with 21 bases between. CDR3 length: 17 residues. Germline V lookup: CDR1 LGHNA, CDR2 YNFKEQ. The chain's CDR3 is CASSPRLSPGHTYEQYF. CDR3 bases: TGTGCCAGCAGCCCGCGCCTCTCGCCGGGACATACCTACGAGCAGTACTTC.